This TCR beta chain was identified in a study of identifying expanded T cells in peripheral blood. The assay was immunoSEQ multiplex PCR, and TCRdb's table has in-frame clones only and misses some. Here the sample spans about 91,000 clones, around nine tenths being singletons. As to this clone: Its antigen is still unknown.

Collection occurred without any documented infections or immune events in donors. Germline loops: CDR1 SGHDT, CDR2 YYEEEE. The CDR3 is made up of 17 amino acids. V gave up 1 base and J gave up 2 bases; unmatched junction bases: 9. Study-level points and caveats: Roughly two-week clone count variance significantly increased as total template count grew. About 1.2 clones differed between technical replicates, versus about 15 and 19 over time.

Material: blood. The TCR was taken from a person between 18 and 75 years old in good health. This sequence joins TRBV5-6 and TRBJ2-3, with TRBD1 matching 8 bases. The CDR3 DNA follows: TGTGCCAGCAGCTTGAGACCAACAGGGGGTAACACAGATACGCAGTATTTT. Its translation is CASSLRPTGGNTDTQYF.